These 25 T cell receptor beta chains came from one sample sequenced in a study of response to subunit inactivated influenza vaccine listed by TCRdb under 2018. The library relied on RT-PCR. The sequencing machine was an Illumina HiSeq 2500. Through fastp at Q25 and MiXCR, TCRdb rebuilt clones from the public reads, retaining in-frame beta chains. Rows are combined by CDR3 protein, so each entry shows the most common genes and DNA. This sample lists approximately 300,000 distinct CDR3 sequences; approximately 20% were detected once. In total, the top ten clones hold under 13% of the sample. The source was PBMCs from blood, collected 21 months after vaccination. These TCRs come from a man between 50 and 69 years old who received an inactivated influenza vaccine. Donor details come from another sample of the same person, matched by shared clones.

This clonotype showed up just a few times. The chain combines TRBV7-6 with TRBJ2-3, with TRBD1 matching 8 bases. Per the germline V gene, CDR1 is SGHVS and CDR2 is FNYEAQ. The CDR3 sequence is 15 residues long. The junction had 9 bases not matched to a gene; V was cut back by 5 bases and J by 5 bases. The CDR3 loop is CASSLQQGAIDTQYF. The CDR3 coding sequence is TGTGCCAGCAGCCTCCAGCAGGGGGCTATAGATACGCAGTATTTT.

The chain has TRBV12-3 or TRBV12-4 and TRBJ1-4; no definite D call. This CDR3 comprises 13 residues. V lost 6 bases, J lost 5 bases, and 10 bases lay in between. CDR3 bases: TGTGCCAGCAGGGGCGTCAGGAATGAAAAACTGTTTTTT. This sequence encodes CASRGVRNEKLFF.

This rearrangement joins TRBV4-2 to TRBJ2-7; D remains ambiguous. This CDR3 contains 13 residues. Germline CDR1 LGHNA, CDR2 YNFKEQ. V was shortened by 1 base and J by 7 bases, with 11 bases between the two germline ends. CDR3 residues: CASSQVVRREQYF. DNA of the CDR3: TGTGCCAGCAGCCAAGTAGTGCGGAGAGAGCAGTACTTC.

This clonotype was found a few times. The chain links TRBV12-3 or TRBV12-4 to TRBJ2-1, with a possible D match to TRBD1 (5 bases). Trimming pared 3 bases from V and 8 bases from J, leaving 11 bases between. There are 13 residues in the CDR3. This CDR3 is CASSLKGVDEQFF. CDR3 coding DNA: TGTGCCAGCAGTTTGAAAGGGGTCGATGAGCAGTTCTTC.

The CDR3 DNA reads as TGTGCCAGCAGTCCAGAGGGCAATATGAACACTGAAGCTTTCTTT. Translated: CASSPEGNMNTEAFF. The chain combines TRBV6-1 with TRBJ1-1; D uncertain. In germline, CDR1 is MNHNS, CDR2 SASEGT. The CDR3 has 15 residues. Trimming took off 5 bases at V and 0 bases at J, with 13 bases between the two ends.

The chain carries TRBV27 and TRBJ1-6; 7 bases map to TRBD1. The CDR3 contains 15 residues. Germline CDR1 and CDR2: MNHEY and SMNVEV (reference sequence). The V gene end was trimmed by 4 bases and the J gene end by 5 bases; junction bases not matched to a gene: 5. The CDR3 loop reads CASSSGQINNSPLHF. The CDR3 DNA follows: TGTGCCAGCAGTTCGGGACAGATAAATAATTCACCCCTCCACTTT.

V usage is TRBV4-3 and J usage is TRBJ1-2; 7 nucleotides match TRBD1. V trimming: 0 bases; J trimming: 7 bases; junction bases outside the gene matches: 8. CDR3 size: 15 residues. Germline CDR1 is LGHNA and CDR2 is YSLEER. The CDR3: CASSQDPNRGGGYTF. CDR3 sequence (DNA): TGCGCCAGCAGCCAAGATCCGAACAGGGGAGGTGGCTACACCTTC.

In its sample, this clonotype was seen many times. The CDR3 loop reads CASSPDYYGYTF. The DNA of the CDR3 is TGCGCCAGCAGCCCGGACTACTATGGCTACACCTTC. The J gene is TRBJ1-2, the V gene TRBV5-1; no clear D. The germline V gene encodes CDR1 SGHRS and CDR2 YFSETQ. V was trimmed by 4 bases and J by 3 bases, leaving 7 bases between them. The CDR3 runs to 12 residues.

V is TRBV6-1 and J is TRBJ2-7, with 9 bases fitting TRBD2. Germline V gene lookup returns CDR1 MNHNS and CDR2 SASEGT. V gave up 6 bases and J gave up 6 bases; unmatched junction bases: 3. The CDR3 sequence is 12 residues long. The DNA for the CDR3 is TGTGCCAGCAGCTCTAGCGGGACCGAGCAGTACTTC. Residues: CASSSSGTEQYF.

There are a few counts of this clonotype. The chain joins TRBV4-2 to TRBJ1-1; no definite D call. The V end was cut by 0 bases, the J end by 8 bases, with 10 bases between. The CDR3 is 13 residues long. CDR1 and CDR2 from the germline V gene are LGHNA and YNFKEQ. The CDR3 loop is CASSQDLPTEAFF. The CDR3 DNA follows: TGTGCCAGCAGCCAAGATCTCCCCACCGAAGCTTTCTTT.

This clonotype was counted between two and nine times. CDR3 bases: TGCAGTGCTAGAGAGGAACATAGCAATCAGCCCCAGCATTTT. Translated: CSAREEHSNQPQHF. This chain joins TRBV20-1 and TRBJ1-5; no clear D. Germline-derived CDR1 and CDR2 are DFQATT and SNEGSKA (reference sequence). The V and J ends lost 0 bases and 0 bases respectively, with 6 bases between them. The CDR3 has 14 amino acids.

The chain joins TRBV29-1 to TRBJ2-7, with D possibly matching TRBD2 (7 bases). The CDR3 contains 16 residues. The germline V gene has CDR1 SQVTM and CDR2 ANQGSEA. Trimming removed 3 bases at V and 6 bases at J, with 24 bases between. The CDR3 region has the DNA TGCAGCGTTGAGAACTCGTTTTTAACGGGGGGCATCGAGCAGTACTTC. Translating gives CSVENSFLTGGIEQYF.

This clonotype was found a few times. CDR3 region: CATSRDGGRMLPPQHF. As DNA, the CDR3 is TGTGCCACCAGCAGAGATGGGGGCAGGATGCTTCCGCCCCAGCATTTT. The rearrangement links TRBV15 to TRBJ1-5, with a possible D match to TRBD1 (6 bases). Trimming took off 0 bases at V and 9 bases at J, with 18 bases between the two ends. The germline CDR1 and CDR2 sequences are LNHNV and YYDKDF (reference sequence). The CDR3 extends over 16 amino acids.

For this clonotype: This sequence may be a read error, since a much larger clone differs from it by one base. This rearrangement joins TRBV5-1 to TRBJ1-2, with TRBD1 identical over 7 bases. This CDR3 is 12 amino acids long. The ends lost 4 bases at V and 7 bases at J; junction bases unmatched: 4. The germline V gene has CDR1 SGHRS and CDR2 YFSETQ. The CDR3 coding sequence is TGCGCCAGCAGCCCCACAGGGGTTGGCTACACCTTC. Translation: CASSPTGVGYTF.

This clonotype was picked up a small number of times. The chain links TRBV11-2 to TRBJ2-3; TRBD2 aligns across 9 bases. The CDR3 totals 16 residues. Trimming cost V 1 base and J 1 base; bases outside gene matches: 3. Germline V gene lookup returns CDR1 SGHAT and CDR2 FQNNGV. CDR3 residues: CASSLGKRGGTDTQYF. The CDR3 DNA sequence: TGTGCCAGCAGCTTAGGGAAGCGGGGGGGCACAGATACGCAGTATTTT.

This clonotype was seen only a few times. The rearrangement joins TRBV5-5 to TRBJ2-1; D possibly corresponds to TRBD2 (6 bases). Per germline, CDR1 SGHKS and CDR2 YYEKEE (reference sequence). This CDR3 has 16 amino acids. The ends were cut back, 4 bases at V and 5 bases at J, with 19 bases in the middle. The CDR3 DNA reads as TGTGCCAGCAGCGAGCACCCTAGGGCGGGGAACAATGAGCAGTTCTTC. It is translated as CASSEHPRAGNNEQFF.

The V call is TRBV7-9, the J call TRBJ1-2; D may be TRBD1 (6 bases). The V end lost 4 bases, the J end lost 3 bases, and 18 bases lay between the germline ends. The CDR3 length is 16 residues. Germline V gene data show CDR1 as SEHNR and CDR2 as FQNEAQ (reference sequence). Written as DNA, the CDR3 is TGTGCCAGCAGCTCCGTCGTCAGGGGCCCTGACTATGGCTACACCTTC. It is translated as CASSSVVRGPDYGYTF.

The chain combines TRBV5-1 with TRBJ1-1, with D perhaps TRBD1 (5 bases). CDR1 is SGHRS and CDR2 is YFSETQ in the germline V gene. V dropped 3 bases and J dropped 4 bases, with 10 bases sitting between them. This CDR3 contains 13 residues. CDR3 sequence (DNA): TGCGCCAGCAGCTCCCAGGGTGCCACTGAAGCTTTCTTT. Translation gives CASSSQGATEAFF.

This clonotype was picked up a small number of times. This sequence joins TRBV7-8 and TRBJ2-4; D gene ambiguous. V was trimmed by 5 bases and J by 1 base, leaving 6 bases between them. CDR1 and CDR2 (germline): SGHVS, FQNEAQ. This CDR3 spans 13 amino acids. CDR3 loop: CASSRTAKNIQYF. The CDR3 nucleotides are TGTGCCAGCAGCAGGACCGCCAAAAACATTCAGTACTTC.

The J gene is TRBJ1-4, the V gene TRBV10-2; unclear D gene. This CDR3 has 14 amino acids. The germline V and J ends were trimmed by 6 bases and 6 bases, with 14 bases remaining between them. Germline V CDR1 and CDR2: WSHSY, SAAADI. CDR3 nucleotides: TGCGCCAGCAGCTACTCCCCAGGATATGAAAAACTGTTTTTT. Protein product: CASSYSPGYEKLFF.

The chain employs TRBV20-1 and TRBJ1-5, with a tentative D call TRBD1 (5 bases). Germline CDR1 reads DFQATT; CDR2 reads SNEGSKA (reference sequence). There are 17 residues in the CDR3. V shed 5 bases and J shed 2 bases, with 22 bases lying between them. CDR3 bases: TGCAGTGCTTGGGACGCCCAAAAAGGTACGGGCAATCAGCCCCAGCATTTT. The encoded protein is CSAWDAQKGTGNQPQHF.

This clonotype was recorded a few times. This sequence joins TRBV20-1 and TRBJ2-1; D is unresolved. The CDR3 contains 21 residues. The V and J ends lost 0 bases and 1 base respectively, with 28 bases between them. Per germline, CDR1 DFQATT and CDR2 SNEGSKA (reference sequence). DNA of the CDR3: TGCAGTGCTAGAGATTATTATTGGGAATCCCAAAAAGGTGGTTCCTACAATGAGCAGTTCTTC. Translating gives CSARDYYWESQKGGSYNEQFF.

A few counts support this clonotype. The chain links TRBV3-1 to TRBJ2-7; 7 bases line up with TRBD1. V lost 3 bases to trimming and J lost 2 bases; unmatched junction nucleotides: 7. Germline values: CDR1 LGHDT, CDR2 YNNKEL (reference sequence). This CDR3 has 15 amino acids. The CDR3 here is CASSQRRTGTYEQYF. CDR3 DNA: TGTGCCAGCAGCCAGAGGAGGACAGGCACCTACGAGCAGTACTTC.

The rearrangement joins TRBV5-1 to TRBJ1-6; possibly TRBD1 for D (6 bases). The CDR3 spans 14 residues. V was cut by 4 bases and J by 10 bases, with 15 bases left in between. CDR1 and CDR2 (germline): SGHRS, YFSETQ. CDR3 nucleotide sequence: TGCGCCAGCAGCCCGACGGGGGGCGACTCACCCCTCCACTTT. Translating it yields CASSPTGGDSPLHF. Full variable domain (rest looked up from reference TRBV5-1 and TRBJ1-6): KAGVTQTPRYLIKTRGQQVTLSCSPISGHRSVSWYQQTPGQGLQFLFEYFSETQRNKGNFPGRFSGRQFSNSRSEMNVSTLELGDSALYLCASSPTGGDSPLHFGNGTRLTVT.

The rearrangement joins TRBV5-4 to TRBJ1-2; tentative D call: TRBD1 (5 bases). Looked up from germline, CDR1 is SGHNT and CDR2 is YYREEE (reference sequence). CDR3 length: 14 residues. Trimming cost V 3 bases and J 2 bases, with 11 bases left between them. In DNA form, the CDR3 reads TGTGCCAGCAGCTCGACGCAGGGAAACTATGGCTACACCTTC. Translation: CASSSTQGNYGYTF.